The TCR beta chain under discussion was sequenced for a study of human T cells and chemical hapten exposure. The overall study: The variation in per-sample TCR yields arose mainly from small differences in pooled library volumes.

Study results and limitations: No alteration of TCRs above 1 in 1000 frequency was seen with DPC sensitization.

This clonotype was found many times. Its antigen is still unknown. Trimming left V 6 bases short and J 4 bases short, with 12 bases between. This CDR3 is built from 13 residues. Germline assignment: CDR1 SNHLY and CDR2 FYNNEI. The library labeled individual cDNA molecules by adding unique molecular identifiers to them. TCRdb re-called the 5' RACE reads with MiXCR, one entry per CDR3 protein. The table includes some 150,000 distinct CDR3 sequences, roughly 4.1% detected once. RNA extraction used unfractionated whole blood as the source of total RNA. The V gene is TRBV2, the J gene TRBJ2-5; D remains ambiguous. The receptor's source is a female donor in good health. The CDR3 sequence is CASRFFLPETQYF. The DNA of the CDR3 is TGTGCCAGCAGATTCTTCCTTCCAGAGACCCAGTACTTC.